Below, 14 T cell receptor beta chains from the same sample are listed, as sequenced in a study of identical twins. TCRdb reprocessed the 5' RACE reads with MiXCR, giving one entry per CDR3 protein. Here the sample spans around 20,000 distinct CDR3 sequences, approximately 70% being singletons. Sequencing used memory (CD45RO+) T cells sorted from blood. The receptors come from a young woman in good health. This table probably holds off-target reads from a library built for another chain.

The V and J genes are TRBV28 and TRBJ2-7; perhaps TRBD1 as D (6 bases). Germline V CDR1 and CDR2: MDHEN, SYDVKM. V was trimmed by 6 bases and J by 5 bases, leaving 17 bases between them. The CDR3 runs 14 residues. The CDR3 nucleotides are TGTGCCAGCAGGGTGACAGGTGGGTGGGACGAGCAGTACTTC. Translating it yields CASRVTGGWDEQYF.

The rearrangement uses TRBV2 and TRBJ2-1; possibly TRBD1 for D (5 bases). Germline V gene lookup returns CDR1 SNHLY and CDR2 FYNNEI. The CDR3 totals 13 residues. V dropped 5 bases and J dropped 5 bases, with 10 bases sitting between them. CDR3 in DNA: TGTGCCAGCAGTTTGGACACAAACAATGAGCAGTTCTTC. The encoded protein is CASSLDTNNEQFF.

This chain connects TRBV10-3 to TRBJ2-3, with a weak D call TRBD2 (6 bases). CDR1 and CDR2 from the germline V gene are ENHRY and SYGVKD. Trimming shortened V by 7 bases and J by 0 bases, and 11 bases separated the two germline ends. The CDR3 covers 14 residues. The CDR3 DNA sequence: TGTGCCATCACTCTCGGGGGTAGCACAGATACGCAGTATTTT. Residues: CAITLGGSTDTQYF.

This sequence joins TRBV7-9 and TRBJ1-1; 10 bases line up with TRBD1. Germline V gives CDR1 SEHNR, CDR2 FQNEAQ (reference sequence). The CDR3 totals 16 residues. V trimming: 5 bases; J trimming: 5 bases; junction bases outside the gene matches: 11. The CDR3 DNA sequence: TGTGCCAGCAGCCCATCTCGACAGGGGGCGTGGACTGAAGCTTTCTTT. Its protein is CASSPSRQGAWTEAFF.

This clonotype was seen a few times. The CDR3 reads CASSLSVGETQYF. The CDR3 DNA follows: TGTGCCAGCAGTTTATCGGTAGGGGAGACCCAGTACTTC. The chain uses TRBV27 and TRBJ2-5; unclear D gene. V lost 0 bases and J 5 bases, leaving 7 bases between the germline ends. In germline, CDR1 is MNHEY, CDR2 SMNVEV (reference sequence). The CDR3 loop spans 13 amino acids.

The chain links TRBV6-2 or TRBV6-3 to TRBJ1-6, with TRBD1 matching over 9 bases. Germline V gives CDR1 MNHEY, CDR2 SVGEGT. CDR3 length: 14 amino acids. V was pared by 6 bases and J by 8 bases, with 5 bases of the junction left unmatched. CDR3 sequence reads: CASSRTGAHSPLHF. The CDR3, as DNA: TGTGCCAGCAGCCGGACAGGGGCCCATTCACCCCTCCACTTT.

This clonotype appeared a few times. The DNA for the CDR3 is TGTGCCAGCAGCCTGACTAGCGGGAGACCTACCTACGAGCAGTACTTC. This translates into CASSLTSGRPTYEQYF. The chain carries TRBV6-1 and TRBJ2-7, with TRBD2 identical over 12 bases. Germline V lookup: CDR1 MNHNS, CDR2 SASEGT. V dropped 6 bases and J dropped 2; count of bases not matched to a gene: 8. CDR3 length: 16 residues.

The chain recombines TRBV3-1 with TRBJ1-1; possibly TRBD1 for D (5 bases). V was clipped by 1 base and J by 12 bases, with 12 bases between them. The germline CDR1 and CDR2 sequences are LGHDT and YNNKEL (reference sequence). This CDR3 has 12 residues. CDR3 amino acids: CASSQGWGRSFF. The CDR3 DNA sequence: TGTGCCAGCAGCCAAGGGTGGGGGAGATCTTTCTTT.

V gene TRBV5-1 combines with J gene TRBJ2-1; D unresolved. The V end was cut by 4 bases, the J end by 6 bases, with 17 bases between. The CDR3 extends over 15 amino acids. In germline, CDR1 is SGHRS, CDR2 YFSETQ. As DNA, the CDR3 is TGCGCCAGCAGCCATTACCCCCTGGATCTCAATGAGCAGTTCTTC. Translation: CASSHYPLDLNEQFF.

V is TRBV7-8 and J is TRBJ2-3; 10 bases match TRBD2. CDR3 length: 15 amino acids. Losses at the gene ends were 7 bases for V and 2 bases for J; bases not matched to a gene: 6. Germline assignment: CDR1 SGHVS and CDR2 FQNEAQ. The CDR3, as DNA: TGTGCCAGCATCACAGCGGGGGGGGACACAGATACGCAGTATTTT. Residues: CASITAGGDTDTQYF.

The V gene is TRBV19, the J gene TRBJ2-6; TRBD1 agrees at 10 bases. Losses at the gene ends were 5 bases for V and 1 base for J; bases not matched to a gene: 5. The CDR3 spans 17 residues. Germline-derived CDR1 and CDR2 are LNHDA and SQIVND (reference sequence). The CDR3: CASSLPGQGSGANVLTF. The CDR3 DNA sequence: TGTGCCAGTAGTTTGCCGGGACAGGGGTCTGGGGCCAACGTCCTGACTTTC.

V is TRBV19 and J is TRBJ2-5, with 7 positions matching TRBD1. The CDR3 is 12 residues long. Unmatched junction bases numbered 2, after V lost 5 bases and J lost 5 bases. From germline, CDR1 is LNHDA and CDR2 SQIVND (reference sequence). In DNA, the CDR3 is TGTGCCAGTAGTCAGGGGGTGGAGACCCAGTACTTC. Amino acids: CASSQGVETQYF. Full variable domain (outside the CDR3, taken from reference TRBV19 and TRBJ2-5): DGGITQSPKYLFRKEGQNVTLSCEQNLNHDAMYWYRQDPGQGLRLIYYSQIVNDFQKGDIAEGYSVSREKKESFPLTVTSAQKNPTAFYLCASSQGVETQYFGPGTRLLVL.

The chain has TRBV7-2 and TRBJ2-7, with a weak D call TRBD2 (6 bases). This CDR3 has 14 residues. V shed 5 bases and J shed 6 bases, with 17 bases lying between them. Per the germline V gene, CDR1 is SGHTA and CDR2 is FQGNSA. CDR3 in DNA: TGTGCCAGCAGCCAGGACATACAGGAGGGCGAGCAGTACTTC. Its translation: CASSQDIQEGEQYF.

This chain uses TRBV7-2 with TRBJ2-4, with TRBD2 matching over 7 bases. The germline gives CDR1 SGHTA, CDR2 FQGNSA. CDR3 length: 18 amino acids. V dropped 5 bases and J dropped 0; count of bases not matched to a gene: 13. The CDR3 reads CASSPAGTTPLAKNIQYF. The DNA for the CDR3 is TGTGCCAGCAGCCCCGCTGGGACTACACCCTTAGCCAAAAACATTCAGTACTTC. Variable domain in full (rest from reference TRBV7-2 and TRBJ2-4): GAGVSQSPSNKVTEKGKDVELRCDPISGHTALYWYRQSLGQGLEFLIYFQGNSAPDKSGLPSDRFSAERTGGSVSTLTIQRTQQEDSAVYLCASSPAGTTPLAKNIQYFGAGTRLSVL.